This TCR beta chain appears in the sequencing data of a study of cytomegalovirus exposure and HLA in healthy donors. Use of 60 Vbeta and 13 Jbeta primers characterized the PCR. Method: immunoSEQ multiplex PCR; TCRdb's copy keeps in-frame clones and lacks some. The sample records roughly 93,000 clones, about 80% being singletons. Germline lookup yields CDR1 SGHVS and CDR2 FQNEAQ. This CDR3 region has 16 residues. The V gene lost 1 base and the J gene lost 5 bases, with 12 bases spanning the gap. The V call is TRBV7-8, the J call TRBJ1-6; D perhaps matches TRBD1 (6 bases). This clonotype was obtained from a man younger than 30 in good health and CMV-seropositive. Specimen: PBMCs. The CDR3 region has the DNA TGTGCCAGCAGCTTAGGGGGGCCACAGGATAATTCACCCCTCCACTTT. Translated: CASSLGGPQDNSPLHF.